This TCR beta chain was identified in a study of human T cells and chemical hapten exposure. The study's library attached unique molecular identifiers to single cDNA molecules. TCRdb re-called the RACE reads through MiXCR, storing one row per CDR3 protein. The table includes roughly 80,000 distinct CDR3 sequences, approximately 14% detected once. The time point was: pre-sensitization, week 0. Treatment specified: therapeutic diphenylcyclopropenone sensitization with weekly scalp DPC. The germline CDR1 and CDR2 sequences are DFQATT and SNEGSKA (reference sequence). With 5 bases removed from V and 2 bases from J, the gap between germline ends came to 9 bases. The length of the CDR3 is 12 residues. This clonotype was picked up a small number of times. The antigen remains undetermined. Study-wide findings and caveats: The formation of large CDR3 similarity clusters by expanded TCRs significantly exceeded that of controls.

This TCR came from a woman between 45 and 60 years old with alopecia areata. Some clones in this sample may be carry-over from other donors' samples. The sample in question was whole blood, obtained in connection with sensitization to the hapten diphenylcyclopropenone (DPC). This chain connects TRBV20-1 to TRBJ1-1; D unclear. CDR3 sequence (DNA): TGCAGTGCTTGGATTGGAAACACTGAAGCTTTCTTT. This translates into CSAWIGNTEAFF.